The 30 T cell receptor beta chains reported below all come from one sample, sequenced in a study of blood T cells in healthy people across ages. Primed by a sample-barcoded 5' primer and a J-beta primer mix, a second PCR proceeded for about 6 to 12 cycles. TCRdb itself ran the 5' RACE reads through MiXCR, one entry per CDR3 protein. This sample has around 870,000 distinct CDR3 sequences, with around 30% found just once. The specimen was blood. All receptors come from a woman older than 75 in good health.

The chain employs TRBV20-1 and TRBJ2-1, with D perhaps matching TRBD2 (6 bases). The J call may be incorrect, as the DNA end agrees better with TRBJ2-7. This CDR3 spans 13 amino acids. Germline CDR1 is DFQATT and CDR2 is SNEGSKA (reference sequence). CDR3 loop: CSASPGRYNEQYF. As DNA, the CDR3 is TGCAGTGCTAGTCCCGGGAGATACAATGAGCAGTACTTC.

This clonotype was picked up many times. The chain links TRBV12-3 or TRBV12-4 to TRBJ1-2; perhaps TRBD1 as D (6 bases). Trimming took off 7 bases at V and 2 bases at J, with 14 bases between the two ends. CDR3 length equals 14 residues. The CDR3 region is CASKAGGDNYGYTF. In DNA, the CDR3 is TGTGCCAGCAAGGCGGGGGGCGACAACTATGGCTACACCTTC.

In this sample, this clonotype turned up once. A much larger clone lies a single base off, so this may be a read error. This chain's CDR3 is CSADRGHSNEQFF. The CDR3 bases are TGCAGTGCGGACAGGGGGCACTCCAATGAGCAGTTCTTC. The V gene is TRBV20-1, the J gene TRBJ2-1; 11 bases are shared with TRBD1. CDR3 length equals 13 residues. V lost 6 bases to trimming and J lost 6 bases; unmatched junction nucleotides: 4. The germline CDR1 and CDR2 sequences are DFQATT and SNEGSKA (reference sequence).

Ten or more counts support this clonotype. The chain has TRBV4-1 and TRBJ2-5; D is undetermined. CDR1 MGHRA and CDR2 YSYEKL come from the germline V gene. V was shortened by 1 base and J by 2 bases, with 5 bases between the two germline ends. CDR3 size: 13 residues. CDR3: CASSQVEQETQYF. CDR3 sequence (DNA): TGCGCCAGCAGCCAAGTCGAACAAGAGACCCAGTACTTC.

This clonotype showed up many times. The V gene is TRBV7-8, the J gene TRBJ2-7, with a weak D call TRBD2 (6 bases). V lost 5 bases and J lost 1, with 18 bases in between. The length of the CDR3 is 16 residues. From germline, CDR1 is SGHVS and CDR2 FQNEAQ. The CDR3 spells CASSPPPDYLSYEQYF. The CDR3 region has the DNA TGTGCCAGCAGCCCACCCCCGGACTACCTTTCCTACGAGCAGTACTTC.

This chain connects TRBV6-5 to TRBJ2-3; 10 bases align to TRBD1. Germline CDR1 MNHEY, CDR2 SVGAGI. The CDR3 runs to 16 residues. Unmatched junction bases numbered 7, after V lost 2 bases and J lost 5 bases. The CDR3 DNA reads as TGTGCCAGCAGTTACACGACGGGACAGGGGTTAGATACGCAGTATTTT. Translation gives CASSYTTGQGLDTQYF.

The gene calls are TRBV7-9 and TRBJ2-5; D remains ambiguous. The CDR3 has 14 amino acids. Germline CDR1 SEHNR, CDR2 FQNEAQ (reference sequence). The germline V and J ends were trimmed by 1 base and 2 bases, with 8 bases remaining between them. This CDR3 reads CASSLELGQETQYF. As DNA, the CDR3 is TGTGCCAGCAGCTTAGAACTGGGTCAAGAGACCCAGTACTTC.

This clonotype was detected many times. The gene calls are TRBV6-5 and TRBJ1-2, with TRBD1 identical over 7 bases. CDR3 length equals 15 residues. V gave up 5 bases and J gave up 4 bases; unmatched junction bases: 10. Germline lookup yields CDR1 MNHEY and CDR2 SVGAGI. CDR3 loop: CASSPSRDSIYGYTF. In DNA form, the CDR3 reads TGTGCCAGCAGTCCGTCCCGGGACAGCATCTATGGCTACACCTTC.

This clonotype was counted between two and nine times. This chain joins TRBV4-3 and TRBJ2-2, with TRBD1 as a possible D gene (5 bases). V lost 0 bases and J 1 base, leaving 18 bases between the germline ends. The V gene's germline CDR1 is LGHNA and CDR2 YSLEER. The CDR3 extends over 19 amino acids. CDR3 residues: CASSQDQVGITGNTGELFF. The CDR3 nucleotides are TGCGCCAGCAGCCAAGATCAAGTAGGGATTACAGGGAACACCGGGGAGCTGTTTTTT.

This rearrangement joins TRBV28 to TRBJ2-5, with TRBD2 as a possible D gene (6 bases). CDR3 size: 15 residues. Germline lookup yields CDR1 MDHEN and CDR2 SYDVKM. Trimming removed 4 bases at V and 11 bases at J, with 23 bases between. The CDR3 DNA follows: TGTGCCAGCAGTTACTGGAATGGGGACGGGAGTGAGCAGTACTTC. It specifies CASSYWNGDGSEQYF.

This clonotype was picked up many times. The chain joins TRBV7-2 to TRBJ2-7, with D perhaps matching TRBD1 (5 bases). CDR1 and CDR2 (germline): SGHTA, FQGNSA. The CDR3 is made up of 13 amino acids. Deletions cut 1 base from V and 5 bases from J, with 9 bases between. The CDR3 sequence: CASSLGQSNEQYF. CDR3 bases: TGTGCCAGCAGCTTAGGACAGTCCAACGAGCAGTACTTC.

This clonotype showed up many times. The V call is TRBV6-2 or TRBV6-3, the J call TRBJ2-3; 8 nucleotides match TRBD2. With 8 bases clipped from V and 3 bases from J, the junction kept 10 bases outside the gene matches. CDR3 length equals 15 residues. Germline CDR1 MNHEY, CDR2 SVGEGT. CDR3: CASERGILTTDTQYF. In nucleotides, the CDR3 is TGTGCCAGCGAGCGGGGGATTTTAACTACAGATACGCAGTATTTT.

To note about this clonotype: Since a much larger clone is just one base distant, this may be a read error. This chain links TRBV6-2 or TRBV6-3 with TRBJ2-5; 11 nucleotides match TRBD2. The V and J ends lost 11 bases and 1 base, in that order; junction bases with no gene match: 6. Germline assignment: CDR1 MNHEY and CDR2 SVGEGT. CDR3 length equals 14 residues. The CDR3 region is CAGKGTSGQETQYF. For the CDR3, the DNA is TGTGCCGGCAAAGGGACTAGCGGCCAAGAGACCCAGTACTTC.

CDR3 residues: CASSFNRLTRNEQFF. The CDR3 DNA is TGTGCCAGCAGTTTCAATAGATTAACTAGGAATGAGCAGTTCTTC. This sequence joins TRBV12-3 or TRBV12-4 and TRBJ2-1; TRBD2 is a possible D gene (5 bases). V gave up 3 bases and J gave up 7 bases, with 16 bases separating them. The CDR3 is 15 amino acids.

This clonotype was seen ten or more times. The rearrangement links TRBV21-1 to TRBJ1-6. TRBV21-1 is tagged as a pseudogene. The CDR3 covers 12 residues. In nucleotides, the CDR3 is TGTGCCAGCCCGGTAGTGAAATCACCCCTCCACTTT. Protein: CASPVVKSPLHF.

This clonotype was counted between two and nine times. The chain is built from TRBV7-2 and TRBJ2-5, with TRBD1 identical over 10 bases. Germline CDR1 is SGHTA and CDR2 is FQGNSA. V lost 6 bases to trimming and J lost 5 bases; unmatched junction nucleotides: 9. The CDR3 totals 15 residues. The CDR3 region is CASRDRGQGWETQYF. The CDR3, as DNA: TGTGCCAGCAGGGACAGGGGACAGGGGTGGGAGACCCAGTACTTC. Variable domain in full (rest from reference TRBV7-2 and TRBJ2-5): GAGVSQSPSNKVTEKGKDVELRCDPISGHTALYWYRQSLGQGLEFLIYFQGNSAPDKSGLPSDRFSAERTGGSVSTLTIQRTQQEDSAVYLCASRDRGQGWETQYFGPGTRLLVL.

This clonotype has a count of ten or more. The chain uses TRBV15 and TRBJ2-5; maybe TRBD2 (6 bases). Germline loops: CDR1 LNHNV, CDR2 YYDKDF (reference sequence). The CDR3 runs to 16 residues. V lost 1 base and J 3 bases, leaving 15 bases between the germline ends. As DNA, the CDR3 is TGTGCCACCAGCAGAGTTTTTCGCGGGGTGGAAGAGACCCAGTACTTC. Translated, it gives CATSRVFRGVEETQYF.

Remarks on this clonotype: This clone may be a read error of a much larger clone one base away. V usage is TRBV12-3 or TRBV12-4 and J usage is TRBJ1-2; tentative D call: TRBD1 (5 bases). The CDR3 is 12 amino acids. The CDR3 coding sequence is TGTGCCAGCCGGGACTTGAACTATGGCCACACCTTC. Its protein is CASRDLNYGHTF.

Notes on this clonotype: A much bigger clone sits one base away, suggesting this may be a read error. The chain uses TRBV12-3 or TRBV12-4 and TRBJ1-6; no reliable D call. The CDR3 extends over 14 amino acids. Trimming shortened V by 3 bases and J by 5 bases, and 8 bases separated the two germline ends. This CDR3 is CASSFRADNSPLHF. For the CDR3, the DNA is TGTGCCAGCAGTTTTCGGGCGGATAATTCACCCCTCCACTTT.

This clonotype was counted ten times or more. CDR3 protein: CASSLGQGVADTQYF. CDR3 DNA: TGCGCCAGCAGCTTGGGACAGGGAGTGGCAGATACGCAGTATTTT. The chain uses TRBV5-1 and TRBJ2-3; 7 nucleotides line up with TRBD1. The germline gives CDR1 SGHRS, CDR2 YFSETQ. V was pared by 0 bases and J by 4 bases, with 5 bases of the junction left unmatched. CDR3 length: 15 residues.

This clonotype was counted at least ten times. The V call is TRBV4-3, the J call TRBJ1-2, with TRBD1 identical over 8 bases. CDR1 is LGHNA and CDR2 is YSLEER in the germline V gene. The CDR3 contains 15 residues. Trimming removed 0 bases from V and 7 bases from J; junction bases left unmatched: 7. CDR3 protein: CASSQDGSTGAGYTF. The CDR3 DNA reads TGCGCCAGCAGCCAAGATGGTTCGACAGGGGCTGGCTACACCTTC.

This clonotype has at least ten counts. The chain has TRBV10-3 and TRBJ1-2, with 8 bases identical to TRBD1. Germline V gene data show CDR1 as ENHRY and CDR2 as SYGVKD. V trimming: 6 bases; J trimming: 8 bases; junction bases outside the gene matches: 14. The CDR3 covers 15 residues. The CDR3: CAISRETGALRGYTF. CDR3 coding DNA: TGTGCCATCAGCCGAGAGACAGGGGCTTTAAGGGGCTACACCTTC.

This chain uses TRBV2 with TRBJ1-2; D uncertain. The CDR3 spans 14 residues. Looked up from germline, CDR1 is SNHLY and CDR2 is FYNNEI. Trimming stripped 7 bases from V and 0 bases from J, with 12 bases between. CDR3 in DNA: TGTGCCAGCACCGCTGAGGTTCCTAACTATGGCTACACCTTC. This gives the protein CASTAEVPNYGYTF.

This clonotype turned up a few times. It may be a read error: a sequence one base away is much more abundant. V is TRBV5-1 and J is TRBJ2-1; a possible D gene is TRBD1 (6 bases). Germline CDR1 SGHRS, CDR2 YFSETQ. There are 15 residues in the CDR3. V lost 3 bases, J lost 13 bases, and 23 bases lay in between. The CDR3 DNA reads as TGCGCCAGCAGCTCCCAGGGACACCTACAAGAGACCCAGTTCTTC. Amino acid sequence: CASSSQGHLQETQFF.

Concerning this clonotype itself: Given a much more abundant clone one base away, this may be a read error. Given the absence of the conserved phenylalanine or tryptophan at the CDR3 end, a read error is likely. V and J are TRBV6-6 and TRBJ1-1; TRBD1 agrees at 7 bases. The V segment lost 0 bases and the J segment 6 bases; nucleotides outside the gene matches: 4. The CDR3 totals 14 residues. CDR1 and CDR2 (germline): MNHNY, SVGAGI (reference sequence). The CDR3 sequence is CASSYSTGNAEAFV. Written as DNA, the CDR3 is TGTGCCAGCAGTTACTCGACAGGGAATGCTGAAGCTTTCGTT.

Many counts were recorded for this clonotype. The chain couples TRBV20-1 to TRBJ1-6, with 9 bases aligning to TRBD1. The trim removed 2 bases at V and 7 bases at J, leaving 3 bases unmatched. Per the germline V gene, CDR1 is DFQATT and CDR2 is SNEGSKA (reference sequence). The CDR3 contains 14 residues. The CDR3 here is CSARPGQGNSPLHF. CDR3 bases: TGCAGTGCTAGACCCGGACAGGGGAATTCACCCCTCCACTTT.

The chain uses TRBV7-9 and TRBJ2-1; possibly TRBD1 or TRBD2 for D (5 bases each). Germline V CDR1 and CDR2: SEHNR, FQNEAQ (reference sequence). The CDR3 is 14 amino acids. Trimming shortened V by 4 bases and J by 12 bases, and 19 bases separated the two germline ends. In DNA form, the CDR3 reads TGTGCCAGCAGCTCGGGGATTCCCGGGACGGTGCAGTTCTTC. Its protein product is CASSSGIPGTVQFF.

This clonotype has ten or more counts. The rearrangement links TRBV12-3 or TRBV12-4 to TRBJ1-4; D is perhaps TRBD1 (5 bases). There are 16 residues in the CDR3. V shed 6 bases and J shed 0 bases, with 14 bases lying between them. CDR3 bases: TGTGCCAGCAGCCCTGGGACGGTCTCAACTAATGAAAAACTGTTTTTT. It encodes CASSPGTVSTNEKLFF.

There are many counts of this clonotype. The chain couples TRBV7-2 to TRBJ1-1, with D tentatively TRBD1 (5 bases). Trimming removed 5 bases at V and 5 bases at J, with 18 bases between. Germline lookup yields CDR1 SGHTA and CDR2 FQGNSA. This CDR3 spans 15 amino acids. The CDR3: CASSLSGGTGTEAFF. CDR3 in DNA: TGTGCCAGCAGCCTATCCGGGGGAACGGGGACTGAAGCTTTCTTT.

This clonotype was detected ten times or more. J is TRBJ2-5 and V is TRBV13, with TRBD1 matching over 10 bases. The length of the CDR3 is 18 residues. Germline lookup yields CDR1 PRHDT and CDR2 FYEKMQ (reference sequence). J gave up 5 bases and V 5 bases, and 17 bases lay outside the gene matches. This CDR3 reads CASSRKPTGTGESETQYF. The CDR3 DNA follows: TGTGCCAGCAGCCGAAAGCCAACCGGGACAGGGGAATCGGAGACCCAGTACTTC. Full variable domain (missing parts from reference TRBV13 and TRBJ2-5): AAGVIQSPRHLIKEKRETATLKCYPIPRHDTVYWYQQGPGQDPQFLISFYEKMQSDKGSIPDRFSAQQFSDYHSELNMSSLELGDSALYFCASSRKPTGTGESETQYFGPGTRLLVL.